The 29 T cell receptor beta chains below all came from one sample that was sequenced in a study of T cell responses to AZD1222 COVID-19 vaccine. Sequencing used immunoSEQ multiplex PCR; TCRdb keeps in-frame clones, though not all of them. The sample includes about 180,000 clones, about 86% of them seen just once. Here the sequenced sample was peripheral blood, taken on day 0 of AZD1222 vaccination. These receptors originate from an adult in good health.

This chain connects TRBV28 to TRBJ1-5; D is undetermined. V was cut by 5 bases and J by 0 bases, with 14 bases left in between. The CDR3 consists of 16 residues. In germline, CDR1 is MDHEN, CDR2 SYDVKM. CDR3 coding DNA: TGTGCCAGCAGTGGCAAATGGGTTTATAGCAATCAGCCCCAGCATTTT. Translating gives CASSGKWVYSNQPQHF. Full variable domain (remainder filled in from reference TRBV28 and TRBJ1-5): DVKVTQSSRYLVKRTGEKVFLECVQDMDHENMFWYRQDPGLGLRLIYFSYDVKMKEKGDIPEGYSVSREKKERFSLILESASTNQTSMYLCASSGKWVYSNQPQHFGDGTRLSIL.

The chain recombines TRBV21-1 with TRBJ2-7; the tabulated D call, TRBD2, remains unverified against the DNA. TRBV21-1 is a documented pseudogene. The length of the CDR3 is 17 residues. The CDR3 protein is CASLPGLATSRAYEQYF. DNA of the CDR3: TGTGCCAGCCTACCGGGACTAGCGACTTCAAGAGCCTACGAGCAGTACTTC.

This chain uses TRBV30 with TRBJ1-2; no clear D gene. Germline assignment: CDR1 GTSNPN and CDR2 SVGIG (reference sequence). V dropped 7 bases and J dropped 1 base, with 19 bases sitting between them. The CDR3 loop spans 15 amino acids. For the CDR3, the DNA is TGTGCCTTCCACCTGCGAGCCTCCATTAACTATGGCTACACCTTC. Encoded protein: CAFHLRASINYGYTF.

This clone is labeled as medium-sized. This chain links TRBV9 with TRBJ2-5; 8 bases line up with TRBD1. The CDR3 runs 15 residues. With V trimmed by 3 bases and J by 3 bases, 7 bases remained unmatched. CDR1 and CDR2 from the germline V gene are SGDLS and YYNGEE. The CDR3 nucleotides are TGTGCCAGCAGCGGTCTGACAGGGGTCGAAGAGACCCAGTACTTC. Its protein is CASSGLTGVEETQYF.

Worth noting for this clone: Other DNA sequences in the same sample also yield this CDR3. The CDR3 DNA reads as TGCGCCAGCAGCTTACCCGGAAACACCATATATTTT. Protein: CASSLPGNTIYF. The chain combines TRBV5-1 with TRBJ1-3; no firm D call. The V gene lost 2 bases and the J gene lost 4 bases, with 4 bases spanning the gap. The CDR3 is made up of 12 amino acids. Germline CDR1 SGHRS, CDR2 YFSETQ.

Comment on this clone: The sample contains more than one DNA sequence encoding this CDR3. The chain links TRBV3-1 (or the pseudogene TRBV3-2) to TRBJ1-5; D is undetermined. CDR1 and CDR2 from the germline V gene are LGHDT and YNNKEL (reference sequence). V was clipped by 1 base and J by 1 base, with 5 bases between them. The CDR3 runs 14 residues. Here the CDR3 reads CASSQGRSNQPQHF. In DNA form, the CDR3 reads TGTGCCAGCAGCCAAGGACGGAGCAATCAGCCCCAGCATTTT.

The chain is built from TRBV27 and TRBJ2-7, with D unclear. Deletions cut 5 bases from V and 5 bases from J, with 7 bases between. This CDR3 is 11 amino acids long. Per germline, CDR1 MNHEY and CDR2 SMNVEV (reference sequence). CDR3 sequence reads: CASSMAHEQYF. The CDR3 DNA follows: TGTGCCAGCAGTATGGCCCACGAGCAGTACTTC.

This clone appeared a single time. The chain joins TRBV7-9 to TRBJ2-1; 10 bases align to TRBD2. Germline CDR1 and CDR2: SEHNR and FQNEAQ (reference sequence). The CDR3 contains 15 residues. After removal of 6 bases from V and 5 bases from J, the junction contained 7 bases not matched to a gene. CDR3 coding DNA: TGTGCCAGCAGACCCCCAGCGGGAGGGAACAATGAGCAGTTCTTC. Amino acid sequence: CASRPPAGGNNEQFF.

Worth noting for this clone: This sample includes further DNA sequences coding for the same CDR3. CDR3 nucleotides: TGTGCCAGCAGTTTATCGGCAGTATATGGCTACACCTTC. It codes for CASSLSAVYGYTF. The rearrangement links TRBV28 to TRBJ1-2; no definite D call. V lost 1 base and J 5 bases, leaving 8 bases between the germline ends. The CDR3 runs to 13 residues. CDR1 and CDR2 from the germline V gene are MDHEN and SYDVKM.

The chain combines TRBV30 with TRBJ1-1; no clear D. The CDR3 contains 12 residues. The V gene's germline CDR1 is GTSNPN and CDR2 SVGIG (reference sequence). V dropped 8 bases and J dropped 7 bases, with 17 bases sitting between them. The CDR3 DNA reads TGTGCCCGGCGGATCGGGGAAAGTGAAGCTTTCTTT. Protein sequence: CARRIGESEAFF.

The chain is built from TRBV7-9 and TRBJ1-3; D unclear. Germline V gene sequence: CDR1 SEHNR, CDR2 FQNEAQ (reference sequence). Trimming cost V 1 base and J 1 base, with 11 bases left between them. The CDR3 covers 16 residues. The CDR3 DNA is TGTGCCAGCAGCTTAGAGCGACCGTCTTCTGGAAACACCATATATTTT. This sequence encodes CASSLERPSSGNTIYF.

This chain connects TRBV6-5 to TRBJ1-1, with no clear D. Trimming stripped 0 bases from V and 1 base from J, with 9 bases between. This CDR3 comprises 15 residues. Per germline, CDR1 MNHEY and CDR2 SVGAGI. This CDR3 reads CASSYSTRGNTEAFF. CDR3 nucleotides: TGTGCCAGCAGTTACTCGACGCGGGGGAACACTGAAGCTTTCTTT.

The chain links TRBV6-5 to TRBJ1-5; D unclear. The germline CDR1 and CDR2 sequences are MNHEY and SVGAGI. V gave up 7 bases and J gave up 7 bases, with 11 bases separating them. This CDR3 has 12 residues. CDR3 in DNA: TGTGCCAGCACCACCGGCGGACAGCCCCAGCATTTT. Translated, it gives CASTTGGQPQHF.

This clone occurred once. The V and J genes are TRBV7-2 and TRBJ2-7; D might be TRBD2 (7 bases). The CDR3 is made up of 16 amino acids. The ends were cut back, 2 bases at V and 1 base at J, with 15 bases in the middle. The germline V gene has CDR1 SGHTA and CDR2 FQGNSA. DNA for the CDR3: TGTGCCAGCAGCTTATTCCGCGGGGGCCGGTCCTACGAGCAGTACTTC. It specifies CASSLFRGGRSYEQYF. Looking up the rest from reference TRBV7-2 and TRBJ2-7 gives the full variable domain: GAGVSQSPSNKVTEKGKDVELRCDPISGHTALYWYRQSLGQGLEFLIYFQGNSAPDKSGLPSDRFSAERTGGSVSTLTIQRTQQEDSAVYLCASSLFRGGRSYEQYFGPGTRLTVT.

In its sample, this clone was seen a few times. The V call is TRBV7-8, the J call TRBJ2-7; D remains unclear. Germline CDR1 is SGHVS and CDR2 is FQNEAQ. Trimming removed 1 base at V and 6 bases at J, with 7 bases between. The CDR3 sequence is 12 residues long. This chain's CDR3 is CASSLVHPEQYF. In nucleotides, the CDR3 is TGTGCCAGCAGCTTAGTCCACCCCGAGCAGTACTTC.

The chain recombines TRBV7-9 with TRBJ1-1, with D hard to call. This CDR3 is built from 12 residues. Looked up from germline, CDR1 is SEHNR and CDR2 is FQNEAQ (reference sequence). V lost 3 bases and J lost 4, with 6 bases in between. CDR3 region: CASSFEGTEAFF. The CDR3 DNA reads as TGTGCCAGCAGCTTCGAAGGCACTGAAGCTTTCTTT.

V is TRBV20-1 and J is TRBJ1-1; D is unclear. V was shortened by 3 bases and J by 5 bases, with 13 bases between the two germline ends. The CDR3 contains 13 residues. Germline V gene sequence: CDR1 DFQATT, CDR2 SNEGSKA (reference sequence). The DNA of the CDR3 is TGCAGTGCTAGTAATAACGGGTGGACTGAAGCTTTCTTT. Translating it yields CSASNNGWTEAFF.

This clone was detected only a few times. The rearrangement joins TRBV18 to TRBJ2-7; TRBD1 matches at 8 bases. The germline V gene encodes CDR1 KGHSH and CDR2 LQKENI. V was pared by 1 base and J by 5 bases, with 4 bases of the junction left unmatched. This CDR3 has 14 amino acids. CDR3 bases: TGTGCCAGCTCACCACACGGGACAGGAGACGAGCAGTACTTC. Protein: CASSPHGTGDEQYF.

J is TRBJ1-3 and V is TRBV7-9, with D possibly being TRBD1 (5 bases). The CDR3 has 17 residues. Germline CDR1 is SEHNR and CDR2 is FQNEAQ (reference sequence). The V and J ends lost 1 base and 0 bases respectively, with 13 bases between them. CDR3 in DNA: TGTGCCAGCAGCTTAGGGGGGAAATCCTTCTCTGGAAACACCATATATTTT. Amino acids: CASSLGGKSFSGNTIYF. Looking up the rest from reference TRBV7-9 and TRBJ1-3 gives the full variable domain: DTGVSQNPRHKITKRGQNVTFRCDPISEHNRLYWYRQTLGQGPEFLTYFQNEAQLEKSRLLSDRFSAERPKGSFSTLEIQRTEQGDSAMYLCASSLGGKSFSGNTIYFGEGSWLTVV.

This clone turned up a few times. The V and J genes are TRBV19 and TRBJ2-7; possibly TRBD1 for D (6 bases). The V and J ends lost 3 bases and 2 bases respectively, with 14 bases between them. Looked up from germline, CDR1 is LNHDA and CDR2 is SQIVND (reference sequence). This CDR3 contains 15 residues. The CDR3 region is CASSMGTGTPYEQYF. CDR3 DNA: TGTGCCAGTAGTATGGGTACAGGGACACCCTACGAGCAGTACTTC.

This clone has a handful of counts. V and J are TRBV28 and TRBJ1-6, with TRBD1 identical over 8 bases. The CDR3 is 18 amino acids. The J segment lost 1 base and the V segment lost 3 bases, leaving 8 bases of the junction unmatched. Germline V gives CDR1 MDHEN, CDR2 SYDVKM. The CDR3 DNA follows: TGTGCCAGCAGTTTTTCCAGGGGGCTGGGTTCCTATAATTCACCCCTCCACTTT. This encodes CASSFSRGLGSYNSPLHF.

The rearrangement uses TRBV27 and TRBJ1-2; D is unresolved. Per the germline V gene, CDR1 is MNHEY and CDR2 is SMNVEV (reference sequence). CDR3 length: 13 residues. V lost 2 bases and J 3 bases, leaving 7 bases between the germline ends. CDR3 in amino acids: CASSLGPDYGYTF. The CDR3 DNA sequence: TGTGCCAGCAGTTTAGGCCCGGACTATGGCTACACCTTC.

The chain recombines TRBV27 with TRBJ2-3; TRBD2 agrees at 12 bases. The CDR3 consists of 16 residues. In germline, CDR1 is MNHEY, CDR2 SMNVEV (reference sequence). The J segment lost 6 bases and the V segment lost 3 bases, leaving 7 bases of the junction unmatched. The CDR3 reads CASSFAGLAGWDTQYF. For the CDR3, the DNA is TGTGCCAGCAGTTTCGCTGGACTAGCGGGGTGGGATACGCAGTATTTT.

This clone has only one observation. V and J are TRBV28 and TRBJ2-3; D remains ambiguous. This CDR3 is built from 17 residues. V was cut by 6 bases and J by 1 base, with 20 bases left in between. The V gene's germline CDR1 is MDHEN and CDR2 SYDVKM. The CDR3 reads CASSTTGHIRGTDTQYF. The CDR3 nucleotides are TGTGCCAGCAGCACAACGGGCCACATAAGGGGCACAGATACGCAGTATTTT.

The chain carries TRBV9 and TRBJ1-3, with 7 bases lining up with TRBD1. Trimming took 0 bases from V and 2 from J; bases not matched to a gene: 5. CDR3 length: 16 residues. Germline V CDR1 and CDR2: SGDLS, YYNGEE. This chain's CDR3 is CASSVGGQLTGNTIYF. CDR3 in DNA: TGTGCCAGCAGCGTAGGGGGACAGTTAACTGGAAACACCATATATTTT.

This clone has just a few counts. In DNA form, the CDR3 reads TGTGCCAGCAGACGGCGGAGCGCGAACACCGGGGAGCTGTTTTTT. Its protein product is CASRRRSANTGELFF. V is TRBV2 and J is TRBJ2-2; no reliable D call. This CDR3 comprises 15 residues. The germline V and J ends were trimmed by 6 bases and 0 bases, with 11 bases remaining between them. The germline CDR1 and CDR2 sequences are SNHLY and FYNNEI.

The V and J genes are TRBV2 and TRBJ1-1, with D hard to call. V shed 8 bases and J shed 4 bases, with 20 bases lying between them. This CDR3 is 15 amino acids long. Germline CDR1 and CDR2: SNHLY and FYNNEI. The CDR3 spells CASHRDTLLGTEAFF. The CDR3 DNA reads TGTGCCAGCCACCGGGATACGCTCCTAGGCACTGAAGCTTTCTTT.

The chain employs TRBV7-9 and TRBJ1-1, with 8 bases that match TRBD1. Germline trimming cut 2 bases from V and 4 bases from J; bases unmatched to any gene: 3. Germline loops: CDR1 SEHNR, CDR2 FQNEAQ (reference sequence). The CDR3 is made up of 14 amino acids. The CDR3 loop is CASSLTDRGTEAFF. CDR3 DNA sequence: TGTGCCAGCAGCTTAACAGACAGGGGCACTGAAGCTTTCTTT.

The chain employs TRBV5-6 and TRBJ2-1; either TRBD1 or TRBD2 may supply D (5 bases each). Between the trimmed V and J ends, which lost 6 bases and 6 bases, there was a span of 16 bases. Per the germline V gene, CDR1 is SGHDT and CDR2 is YYEEEE. The CDR3 spans 14 residues. CDR3 bases: TGTGCCAGCAAGACTTGGGGTGGGGGCAATGAGCAGTTCTTC. Its translation: CASKTWGGGNEQFF.